The rows below give T cell receptor beta chains drawn from one sample of a study of T cell changes during pregnancy in multiple sclerosis. Some clones are missing from TCRdb's copy, which holds only in-frame ones; the method was immunoSEQ multiplex PCR. The sample includes some 60,000 clones, over 85% of them seen just once. Sample: CD4+ T cells from peripheral blood mononuclear cells, taken before pregnancy. The source is a female donor with multiple sclerosis, enrolled in a pregnancy study. CDR3s include the opening cysteine and the closing phenylalanine or tryptophan. Fields, in order: D gene, V gene, J gene, CDR3 protein, CDR3 DNA. A D gene is named only where the DNA matches it firmly.

TRBD1	TRBV9	TRBJ1-3	CASSASTGSGNTIYF	TGTGCCAGCAGCGCGTCGACAGGGTCTGGAAACACCATATATTTT
TRBD2	TRBV10-3	TRBJ2-7	CAIAAGVRDEQYF	TGTGCCATCGCCGCGGGAGTAAGGGATGAGCAGTACTTC
.	TRBV28	TRBJ1-2	CASSPGGRGGYTF	TGTGCCAGCAGCCCCGGGGGGCGGGGTGGCTACACCTTC
TRBD1	TRBV5-6	TRBJ2-1	CASSLLGTGVGNEQFF	TGTGCCAGCAGTTTGTTGGGGACAGGGGTTGGCAATGAGCAGTTCTTC
.	TRBV7-8	TRBJ1-2	CASSPRQNYGYTF	TGTGCCAGCAGCCCTCGACAGAACTATGGCTACACCTTC
.	TRBV14	TRBJ2-2	CASSQDRDWNTGELFF	TGTGCCAGCAGCCAAGATCGGGATTGGAACACCGGGGAGCTGTTTTTT
TRBD2	TRBV29-1	TRBJ2-2	CSVEGGRGAGELFF	TGCAGCGTTGAGGGCGGGAGGGGGGCCGGGGAGCTGTTTTTT
TRBD1	TRBV2	TRBJ1-2	CASSQGLPGQGLGYTF	TGTGCCAGCAGTCAAGGTTTGCCGGGACAGGGACTTGGCTACACCTTC
TRBD1	TRBV18	TRBJ1-5	CASSQDRDQPQHF	TGTGCCAGCTCACAGGACAGGGATCAGCCCCAGCATTTT
TRBD1	TRBV28	TRBJ1-5	CASSLPRQGASNQPQHF	TGTGCCAGCAGTTTACCCAGACAGGGGGCCAGCAATCAGCCCCAGCATTTT
TRBD1	TRBV25-1	TRBJ2-3	CASSPRTGGTDTQYF	TGTGCCAGCAGTCCCCGGACAGGAGGCACAGATACGCAGTATTTT
.	TRBV27	TRBJ1-3	CASSMTYSGNTIYF	TGTGCCAGCAGTATGACTTACTCTGGAAACACCATATATTTT
TRBD2	TRBV6-5	TRBJ2-1	CASSSPAGAGYEQFF	TGTGCCAGCAGTTCCCCAGCGGGAGCGGGGTATGAGCAGTTCTTC
TRBD2	TRBV18	TRBJ2-7	CASSPSGSYEQYF	TGTGCCAGCTCACCTAGCGGGAGCTACGAGCAGTACTTC
.	TRBV9	TRBJ1-5	CATSEGDQPQHF	TGTGCCACCAGTGAGGGGGATCAGCCCCAGCATTTT
TRBD2	TRBV7-3	TRBJ2-5	CASSLKGSGRVYF	TGTGCCAGCAGCTTAAAGGGTAGCGGGAGGGTGTACTTC
.	TRBV6-1	TRBJ2-7	CASSGGGFGYEQYF	TGTGCCAGCAGCGGAGGGGGCTTCGGCTACGAGCAGTACTTC
TRBD1	TRBV11-3	TRBJ2-7	CASSLTTGGINEQYF	TGTGCCAGCAGCTTAACGACAGGGGGAATAAACGAGCAGTACTTC
TRBD2	TRBV27	TRBJ2-2	CASSPRTSGAYANTGELFF	TGTGCCAGCAGTCCGAGGACTAGCGGGGCCTACGCGAACACCGGGGAGCTGTTTTTT
TRBD1	TRBV27	TRBJ2-1	CASSFLDRAGNEQFF	TGTGCCAGCAGTTTTTTGGACAGGGCGGGCAATGAGCAGTTCTTC
TRBD1	TRBV28	TRBJ1-5	CASSLSVGQAGNQPQHF	TGTGCCAGCAGTTTATCCGTAGGACAGGCCGGCAATCAGCCCCAGCATTTT
.	TRBV2	TRBJ2-1	CASRREEQFF	TGTGCCAGCAGACGAGAGGAGCAGTTCTTC
TRBD2	TRBV19	TRBJ2-3	CASSLGLAGGVSTDTQYF	TGTGCCAGTAGCCTGGGACTAGCGGGAGGTGTTAGCACAGATACGCAGTATTTT
.	TRBV11-2	TRBJ2-5	CASSSSTGLRGDQYF	TGTGCCAGCAGCTCGTCGACTGGACTCCGGGGAGACCAGTACTTC
.	TRBV11-2	TRBJ1-2	CASSLDLGEYGYTF	TGTGCCAGCAGCTTAGATCTGGGAGAGTATGGCTACACCTTC
TRBD1	TRBV29-1	TRBJ2-5	CSVGQGAETQYF	TGCAGCGTGGGACAGGGTGCGGAGACCCAGTACTTC
.	TRBV5-3	TRBJ2-3	CARCRVGSTDTQYF	TGTGCCAGATGCAGGGTTGGGTCCACAGATACGCAGTATTTT
TRBD1	TRBV5-6	TRBJ1-3	CASSVGTGKTGNTIYF	TGTGCCAGCAGCGTCGGGACAGGGAAGACTGGAAACACCATATATTTT
.	TRBV5-6	TRBJ2-5	CASSKRWTPSVQETQYF	TGTGCCAGCAGCAAACGGTGGACGCCTAGCGTCCAAGAGACCCAGTACTTC